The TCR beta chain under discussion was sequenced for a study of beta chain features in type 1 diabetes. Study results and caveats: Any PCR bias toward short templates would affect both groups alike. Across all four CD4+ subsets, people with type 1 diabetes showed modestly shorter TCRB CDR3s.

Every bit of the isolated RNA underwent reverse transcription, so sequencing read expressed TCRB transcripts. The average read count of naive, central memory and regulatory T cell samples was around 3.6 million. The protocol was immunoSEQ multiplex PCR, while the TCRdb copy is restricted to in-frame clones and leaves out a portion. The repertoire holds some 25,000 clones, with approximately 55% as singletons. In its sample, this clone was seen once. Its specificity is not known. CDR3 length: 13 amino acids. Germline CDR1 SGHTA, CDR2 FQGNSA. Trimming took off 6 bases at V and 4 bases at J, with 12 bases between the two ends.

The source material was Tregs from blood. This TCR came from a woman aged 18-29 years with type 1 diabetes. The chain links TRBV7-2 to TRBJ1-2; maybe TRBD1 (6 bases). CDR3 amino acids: CASSSTGTYGYTF. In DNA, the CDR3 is TGTGCCAGCAGTTCTACAGGGACCTATGGCTACACCTTC. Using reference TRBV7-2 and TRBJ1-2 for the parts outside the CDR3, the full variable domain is GAGVSQSPSNKVTEKGKDVELRCDPISGHTALYWYRQSLGQGLEFLIYFQGNSAPDKSGLPSDRFSAERTGGSVSTLTIQRTQQEDSAVYLCASSSTGTYGYTFGSGTRLTVV.